This record looks at one TCR beta chain sequence and its context. Data came from immunoSEQ multiplex PCR; TCRdb stores just in-frame clones and leaves some out. Here the sample spans some 90,000 clones, around nine tenths being singletons. This sample was included in a study of blood T cell repertoires in COVID-19. The wider study: COVID-19 samples collected from the United States, Italy and Spain covered acute and convalescent phases. The cDNA or gDNA used as material had been derived from T cells, B-cell-depleted T cells, or PBMCs.

After removal of 6 bases from V and 4 bases from J, the junction contained 5 bases not matched to a gene. The CDR3 is 14 residues long. CDR1 is MNHEY, CDR2 SVGAGI, per germline. Input material: peripheral blood. The sequence derives from a woman of 80 years or more with acute or convalescent COVID-19. The chain employs TRBV6-5 and TRBJ2-5, with TRBD2 matching over 10 bases. CDR3 DNA sequence: TGTGCCAGCAGACCTCTAGCGGGGGTAGAGACCCAGTACTTC. Its protein is CASRPLAGVETQYF.